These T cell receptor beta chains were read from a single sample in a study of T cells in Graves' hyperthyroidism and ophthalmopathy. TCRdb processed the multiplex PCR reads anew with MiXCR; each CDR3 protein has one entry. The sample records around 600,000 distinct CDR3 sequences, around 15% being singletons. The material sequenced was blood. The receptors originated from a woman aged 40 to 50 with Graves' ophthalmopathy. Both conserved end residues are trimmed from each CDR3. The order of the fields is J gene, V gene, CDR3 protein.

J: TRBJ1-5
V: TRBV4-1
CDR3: ASSPTRTGFGQPQH

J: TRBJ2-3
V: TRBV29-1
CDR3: SAFGGRTDTQY

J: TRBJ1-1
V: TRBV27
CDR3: ASSPYQRPNTEAF

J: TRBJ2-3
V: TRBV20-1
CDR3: SARGRAQLDTQY

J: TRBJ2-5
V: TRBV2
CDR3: ASSEGLAEETQY

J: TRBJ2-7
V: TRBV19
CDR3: ASQGTGGIYEQY

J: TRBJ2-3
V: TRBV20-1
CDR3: SARHRDRALSSTDTQY

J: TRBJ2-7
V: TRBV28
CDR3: ASGPIGGDEQY

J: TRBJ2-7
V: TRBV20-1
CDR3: SAPLSVADEQY

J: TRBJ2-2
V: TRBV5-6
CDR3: ASSGAKTGELF

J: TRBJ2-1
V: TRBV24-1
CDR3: ATSDLWSEQF

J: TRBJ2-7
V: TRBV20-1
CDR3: SARPGGSILSEQY

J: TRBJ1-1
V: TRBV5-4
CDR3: ASSWGGSRGAEAF

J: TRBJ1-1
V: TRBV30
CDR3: AWSAKGHLNTEAF

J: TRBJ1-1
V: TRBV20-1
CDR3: SARDLQGLTYEAF

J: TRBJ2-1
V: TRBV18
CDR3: ASSSTPSSQSSYNEQF

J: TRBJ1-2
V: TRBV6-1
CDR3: ASSWGDVNYGYT

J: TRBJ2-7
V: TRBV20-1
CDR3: SARDPRDSYEQY

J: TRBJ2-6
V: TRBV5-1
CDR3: ASSSTAGAGGANVLT

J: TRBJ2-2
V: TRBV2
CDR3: ASSEVNTGELF

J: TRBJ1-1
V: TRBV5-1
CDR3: ASSLAVGMINTEAF

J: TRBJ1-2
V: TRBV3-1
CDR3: ASSRLQGNYGYT

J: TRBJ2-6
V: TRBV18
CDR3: ASSGQGAGANVLT

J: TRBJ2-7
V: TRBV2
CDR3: ASSYAPYEQY

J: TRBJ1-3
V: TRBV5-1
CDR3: ASSPQWGSGNTIH

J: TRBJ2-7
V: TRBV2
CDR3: ASSLAPSTSAYEQY

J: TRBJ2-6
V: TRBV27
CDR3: ASSNRRSGANVLT

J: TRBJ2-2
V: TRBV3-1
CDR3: ASSPSGLAGGPTGELF

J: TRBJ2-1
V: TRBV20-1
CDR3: SARGGHSYNEQF

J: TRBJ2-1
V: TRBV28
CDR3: ASSSYLAGSRYEQF

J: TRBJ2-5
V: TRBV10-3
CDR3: AIRPTAEETQY

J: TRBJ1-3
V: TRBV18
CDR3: ASSPTGQLRSGNTIY

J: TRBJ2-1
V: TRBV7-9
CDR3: ASSPRTSGNSYNEQF

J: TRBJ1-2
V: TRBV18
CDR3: ASSPPYPSGYT

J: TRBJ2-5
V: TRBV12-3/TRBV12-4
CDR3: ASSLAATGLETQY

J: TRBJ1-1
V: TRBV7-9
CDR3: ASSLGGGTAFTEAF

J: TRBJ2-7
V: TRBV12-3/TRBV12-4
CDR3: ASSLSISYEQY

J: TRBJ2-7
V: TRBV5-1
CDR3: ASSWADRGYEQY

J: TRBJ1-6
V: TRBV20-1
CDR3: SAVRDGNSPLH

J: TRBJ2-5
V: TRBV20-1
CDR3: SAREVGGPVETQY

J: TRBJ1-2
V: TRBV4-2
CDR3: ASSQGGADGYT

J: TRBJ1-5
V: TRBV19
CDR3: ASSPRDRGVQPQH

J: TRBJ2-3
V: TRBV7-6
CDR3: ASSSSWTSGGTQY

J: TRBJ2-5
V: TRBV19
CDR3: AKSTEGGTQY

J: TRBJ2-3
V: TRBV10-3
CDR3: AIARKRGDHTDTQY